The clone carrying this T cell receptor (beta chain) was observed a handful of times. The antigen is not known. The CDR3 runs to 14 residues. The V segment lost 5 bases and the J segment 4 bases; nucleotides outside the gene matches: 4. TCRdb fed the reads into MiXCR, producing one record per CDR3 protein. The profile covers roughly 170,000 distinct CDR3 sequences, with 20% to 25% appearing a single time and 25% taken by the ten largest. The source of the sample is a study of T cell repertoires in cytomegalovirus infection. The sequence came from a human donor in good health (CMV status not recorded). Some clones in this sample may be carry-over from other donors' samples. The rearrangement links TRBV12-3 or TRBV12-4 to TRBJ1-3; 8 bases map to TRBD1. The sample here was CD8+ T cells from cultured PBMCs, taken from culture after CMV antigen stimulation. CDR3 DNA: TGTGCCAGCAGTATGACAGGGGCGGGAAACACCATATATTTT. Amino acids: CASSMTGAGNTIYF.